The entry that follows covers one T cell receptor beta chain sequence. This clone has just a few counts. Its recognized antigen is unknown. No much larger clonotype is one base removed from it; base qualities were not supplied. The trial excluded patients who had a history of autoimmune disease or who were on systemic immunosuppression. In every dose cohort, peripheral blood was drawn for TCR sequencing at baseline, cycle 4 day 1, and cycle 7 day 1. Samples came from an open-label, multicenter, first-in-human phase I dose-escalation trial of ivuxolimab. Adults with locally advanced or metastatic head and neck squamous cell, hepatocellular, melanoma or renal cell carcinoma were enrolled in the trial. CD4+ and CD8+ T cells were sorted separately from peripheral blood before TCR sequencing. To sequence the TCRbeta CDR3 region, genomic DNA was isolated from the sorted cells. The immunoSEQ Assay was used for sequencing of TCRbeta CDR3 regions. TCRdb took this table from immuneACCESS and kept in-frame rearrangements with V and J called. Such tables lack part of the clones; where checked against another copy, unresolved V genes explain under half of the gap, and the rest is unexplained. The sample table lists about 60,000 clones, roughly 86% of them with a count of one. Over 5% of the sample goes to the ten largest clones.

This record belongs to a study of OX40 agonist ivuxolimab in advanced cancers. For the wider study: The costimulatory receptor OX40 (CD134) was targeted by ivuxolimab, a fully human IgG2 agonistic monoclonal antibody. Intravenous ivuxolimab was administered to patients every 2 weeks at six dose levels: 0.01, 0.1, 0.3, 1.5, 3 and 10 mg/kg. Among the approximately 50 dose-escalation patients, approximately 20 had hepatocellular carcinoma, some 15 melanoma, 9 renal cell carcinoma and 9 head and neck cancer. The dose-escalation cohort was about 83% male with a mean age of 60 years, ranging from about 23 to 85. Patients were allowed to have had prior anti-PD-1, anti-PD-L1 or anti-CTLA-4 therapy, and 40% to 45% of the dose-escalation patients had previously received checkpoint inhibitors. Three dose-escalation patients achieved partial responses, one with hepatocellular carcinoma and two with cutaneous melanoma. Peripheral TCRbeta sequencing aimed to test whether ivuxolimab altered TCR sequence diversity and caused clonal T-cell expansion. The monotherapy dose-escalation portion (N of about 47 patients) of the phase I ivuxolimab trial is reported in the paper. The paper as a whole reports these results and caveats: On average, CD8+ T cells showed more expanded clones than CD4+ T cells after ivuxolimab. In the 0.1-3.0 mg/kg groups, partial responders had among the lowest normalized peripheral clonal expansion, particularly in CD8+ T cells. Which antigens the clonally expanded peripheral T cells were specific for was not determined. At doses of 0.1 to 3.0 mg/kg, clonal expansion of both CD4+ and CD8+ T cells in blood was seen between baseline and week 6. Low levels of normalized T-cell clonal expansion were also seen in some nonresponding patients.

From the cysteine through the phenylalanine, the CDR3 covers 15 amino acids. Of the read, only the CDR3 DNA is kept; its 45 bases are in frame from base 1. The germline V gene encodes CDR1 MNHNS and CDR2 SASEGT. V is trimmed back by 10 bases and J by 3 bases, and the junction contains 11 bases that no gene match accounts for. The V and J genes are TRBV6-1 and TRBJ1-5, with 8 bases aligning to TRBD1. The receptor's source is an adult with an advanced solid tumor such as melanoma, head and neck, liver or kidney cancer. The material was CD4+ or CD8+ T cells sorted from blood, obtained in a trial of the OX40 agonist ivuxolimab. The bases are TGTGCCACGACATTGACTCAGGGGGCCAATCAGCCCCAGCATTTT. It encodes CATTLTQGANQPQHF.